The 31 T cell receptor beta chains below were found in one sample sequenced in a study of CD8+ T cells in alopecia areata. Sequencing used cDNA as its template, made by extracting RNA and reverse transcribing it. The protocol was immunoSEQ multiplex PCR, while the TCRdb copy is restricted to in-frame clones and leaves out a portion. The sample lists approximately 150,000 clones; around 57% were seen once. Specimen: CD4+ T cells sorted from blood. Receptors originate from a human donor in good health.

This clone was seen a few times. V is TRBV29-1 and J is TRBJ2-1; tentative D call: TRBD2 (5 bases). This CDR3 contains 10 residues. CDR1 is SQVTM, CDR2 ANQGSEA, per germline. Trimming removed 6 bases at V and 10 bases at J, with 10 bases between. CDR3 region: CSVLRGEQFF. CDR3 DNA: TGCAGCGTCCTTCGCGGGGAGCAGTTCTTC.

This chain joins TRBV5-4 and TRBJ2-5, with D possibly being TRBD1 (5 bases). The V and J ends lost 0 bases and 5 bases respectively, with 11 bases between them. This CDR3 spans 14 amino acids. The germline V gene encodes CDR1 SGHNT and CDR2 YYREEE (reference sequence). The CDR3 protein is CASSLVGAGETQYF. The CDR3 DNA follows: TGTGCCAGCAGCTTGGTAGGGGCCGGGGAGACCCAGTACTTC.

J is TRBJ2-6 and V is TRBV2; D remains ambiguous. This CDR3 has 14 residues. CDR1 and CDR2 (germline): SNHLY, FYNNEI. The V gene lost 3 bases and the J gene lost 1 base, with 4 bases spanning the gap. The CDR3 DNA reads TGTGCCAGCAGTGAGGTTTCTGGGGCCAACGTCCTGACTTTC. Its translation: CASSEVSGANVLTF.

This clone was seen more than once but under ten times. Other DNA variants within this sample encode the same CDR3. DNA for the CDR3: TGCAGCGTTGGGGTAGAGACCCAGTACTTC. It specifies CSVGVETQYF. This chain uses TRBV29-1 with TRBJ2-5; D unresolved. Germline loops: CDR1 SQVTM, CDR2 ANQGSEA. The CDR3 spans 10 residues. V gave up 4 bases and J gave up 4 bases, with 4 bases separating them.

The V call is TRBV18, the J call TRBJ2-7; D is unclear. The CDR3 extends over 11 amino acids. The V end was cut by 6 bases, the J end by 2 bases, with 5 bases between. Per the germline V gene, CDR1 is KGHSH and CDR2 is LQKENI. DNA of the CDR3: TGTGCCAGCTCCAATACCTACGAGCAGTACTTC. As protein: CASSNTYEQYF.

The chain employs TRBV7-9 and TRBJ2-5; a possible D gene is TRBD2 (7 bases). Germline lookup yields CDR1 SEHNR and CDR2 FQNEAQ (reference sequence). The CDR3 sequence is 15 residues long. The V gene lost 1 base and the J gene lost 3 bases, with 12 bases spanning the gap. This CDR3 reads CASSLVTGTKETQYF. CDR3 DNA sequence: TGTGCCAGCAGCTTAGTAACAGGGACTAAAGAGACCCAGTACTTC.

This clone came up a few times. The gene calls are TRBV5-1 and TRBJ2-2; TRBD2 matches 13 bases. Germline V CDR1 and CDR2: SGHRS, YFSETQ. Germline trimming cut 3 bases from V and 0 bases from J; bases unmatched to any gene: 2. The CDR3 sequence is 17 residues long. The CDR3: CASSWTSGSPNTGELFF. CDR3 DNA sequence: TGCGCCAGCAGCTGGACTAGCGGGAGCCCGAACACCGGGGAGCTGTTTTTT.

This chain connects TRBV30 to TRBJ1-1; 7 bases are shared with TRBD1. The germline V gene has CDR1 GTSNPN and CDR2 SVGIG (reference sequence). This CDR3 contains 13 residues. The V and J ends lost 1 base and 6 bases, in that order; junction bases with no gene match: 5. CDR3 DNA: TGTGCCTGGAGTGACAGGGGTACCGCTGAAGCTTTCTTT. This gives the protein CAWSDRGTAEAFF.

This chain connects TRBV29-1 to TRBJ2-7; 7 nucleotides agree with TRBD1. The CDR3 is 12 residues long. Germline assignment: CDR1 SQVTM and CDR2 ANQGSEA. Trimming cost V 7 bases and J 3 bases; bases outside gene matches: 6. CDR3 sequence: CSGRDSDYEQYF. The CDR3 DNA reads TGCAGCGGTCGGGACAGTGACTACGAGCAGTACTTC.

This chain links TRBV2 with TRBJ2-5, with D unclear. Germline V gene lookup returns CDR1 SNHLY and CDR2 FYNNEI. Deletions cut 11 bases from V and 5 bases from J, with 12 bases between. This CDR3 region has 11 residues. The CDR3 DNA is TGTGCCCTGCGAGGTACGGAGACCCAGTACTTC. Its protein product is CALRGTETQYF.

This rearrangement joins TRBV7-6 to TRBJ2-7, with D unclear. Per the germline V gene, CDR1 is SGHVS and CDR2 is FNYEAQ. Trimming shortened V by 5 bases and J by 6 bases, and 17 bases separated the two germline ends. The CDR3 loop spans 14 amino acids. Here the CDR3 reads CASSSLYGSVEQYF. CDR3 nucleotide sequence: TGTGCCAGCAGCAGCCTGTACGGTTCTGTCGAGCAGTACTTC.

CDR3 region: CSVRASGGFYNEQFF. As DNA, the CDR3 is TGCAGCGTGCGGGCTAGCGGGGGATTCTACAATGAGCAGTTCTTC. V usage is TRBV29-1 and J usage is TRBJ2-1; 10 bases align to TRBD2. Germline CDR1 and CDR2: SQVTM and ANQGSEA. This CDR3 has 15 amino acids. With V trimmed by 6 bases and J by 3 bases, 8 bases remained unmatched.

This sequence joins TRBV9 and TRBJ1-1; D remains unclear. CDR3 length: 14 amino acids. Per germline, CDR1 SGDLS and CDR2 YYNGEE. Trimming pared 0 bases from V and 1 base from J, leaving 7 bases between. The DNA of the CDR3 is TGTGCCAGCAGCGTAGACTCGGGGAACACTGAAGCTTTCTTT. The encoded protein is CASSVDSGNTEAFF.

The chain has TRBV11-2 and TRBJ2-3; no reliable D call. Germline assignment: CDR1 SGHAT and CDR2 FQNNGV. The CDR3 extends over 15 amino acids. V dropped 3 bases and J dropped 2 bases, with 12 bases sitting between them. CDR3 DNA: TGTGCCAGCAGCTTGCTTACACCAGCCACAGATACGCAGTATTTT. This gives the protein CASSLLTPATDTQYF.

CDR3 amino acids: CASRRDHSNQPQHF. As DNA, the CDR3 is TGTGCCAGCAGACGGGACCATAGCAATCAGCCCCAGCATTTT. The J gene is TRBJ1-5, the V gene TRBV6-5; maybe TRBD1 (5 bases). CDR1 is MNHEY, CDR2 SVGAGI, per germline. The CDR3 extends over 14 amino acids. The ends were cut back, 6 bases at V and 0 bases at J, with 9 bases in the middle.

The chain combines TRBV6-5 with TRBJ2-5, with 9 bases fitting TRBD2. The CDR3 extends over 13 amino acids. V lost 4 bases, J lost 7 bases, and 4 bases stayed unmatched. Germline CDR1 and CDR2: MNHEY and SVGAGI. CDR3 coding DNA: TGTGCCAGCAGTTCCGCGGGAGGGCCGACCCAGTACTTC. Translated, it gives CASSSAGGPTQYF.

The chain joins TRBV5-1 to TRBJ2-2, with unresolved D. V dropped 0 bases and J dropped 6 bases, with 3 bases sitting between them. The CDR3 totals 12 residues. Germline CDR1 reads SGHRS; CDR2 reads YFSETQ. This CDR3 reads CASSLAPGELFF. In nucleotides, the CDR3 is TGCGCCAGCAGCTTGGCCCCCGGGGAGCTGTTTTTT.

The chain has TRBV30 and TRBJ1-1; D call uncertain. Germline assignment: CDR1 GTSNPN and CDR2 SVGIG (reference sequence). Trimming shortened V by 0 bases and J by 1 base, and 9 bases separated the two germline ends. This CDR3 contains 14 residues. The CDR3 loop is CAWSVKGGNTEAFF. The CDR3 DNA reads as TGTGCCTGGAGTGTAAAGGGTGGGAACACTGAAGCTTTCTTT.

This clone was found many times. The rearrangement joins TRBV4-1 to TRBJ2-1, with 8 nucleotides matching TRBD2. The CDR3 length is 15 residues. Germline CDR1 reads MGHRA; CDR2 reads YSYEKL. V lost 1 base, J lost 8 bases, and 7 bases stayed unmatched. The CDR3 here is CASSQGTGTRYEQFF. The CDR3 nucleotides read TGCGCCAGCAGCCAAGGGACCGGGACTAGATATGAGCAGTTCTTC.

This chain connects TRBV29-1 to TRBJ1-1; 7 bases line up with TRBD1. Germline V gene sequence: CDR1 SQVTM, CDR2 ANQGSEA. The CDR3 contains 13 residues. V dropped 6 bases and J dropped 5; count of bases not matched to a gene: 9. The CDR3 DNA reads TGCAGCGTCCCCCAGGGGGGGTTTACTGAAGCTTTCTTT. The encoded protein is CSVPQGGFTEAFF.

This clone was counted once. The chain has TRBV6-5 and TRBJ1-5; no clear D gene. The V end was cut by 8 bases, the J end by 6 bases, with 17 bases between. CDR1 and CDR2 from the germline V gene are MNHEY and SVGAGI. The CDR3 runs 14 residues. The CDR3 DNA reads TGTGCCAGCCCCCTCATGGGGTATAGTCAGCCCCAGCATTTT. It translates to CASPLMGYSQPQHF.

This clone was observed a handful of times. The CDR3 spells CSVESGQFEVIGYTF. DNA of the CDR3: TGCAGCGTTGAAAGCGGGCAATTTGAAGTGATCGGCTACACCTTC. The chain has TRBV29-1 and TRBJ1-2; D is ambiguous. Germline V CDR1 and CDR2: SQVTM, ANQGSEA. This CDR3 is 15 amino acids long. V was shortened by 2 bases and J by 8 bases, with 21 bases between the two germline ends.

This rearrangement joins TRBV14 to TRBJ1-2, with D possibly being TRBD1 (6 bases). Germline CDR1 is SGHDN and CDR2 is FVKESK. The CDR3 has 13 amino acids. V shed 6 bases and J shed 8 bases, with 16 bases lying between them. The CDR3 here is CASSPGTRGGYTF. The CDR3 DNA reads TGTGCCAGCAGTCCCGGGACACGAGGCGGCTACACCTTC.

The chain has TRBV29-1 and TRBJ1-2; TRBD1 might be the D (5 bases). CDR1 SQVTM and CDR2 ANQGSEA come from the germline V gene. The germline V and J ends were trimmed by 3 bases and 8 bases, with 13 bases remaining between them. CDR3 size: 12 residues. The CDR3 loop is CSVDPRVGGYTF. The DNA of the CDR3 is TGCAGCGTTGATCCCAGGGTTGGCGGCTACACCTTC. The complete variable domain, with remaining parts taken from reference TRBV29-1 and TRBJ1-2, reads SAVISQKPSRDICQRGTSLTIQCQVDSQVTMMFWYRQQPGQSLTLIATANQGSEATYESGFVIDKFPISRPNLTFSTLTVSNMSPEDSSIYLCSVDPRVGGYTFGSGTRLTVV.

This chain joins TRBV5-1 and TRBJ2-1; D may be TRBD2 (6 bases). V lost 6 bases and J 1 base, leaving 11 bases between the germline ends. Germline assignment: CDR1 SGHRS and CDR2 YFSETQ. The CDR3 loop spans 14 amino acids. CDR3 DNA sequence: TGCGCCAGCATCCGGGACTTTTCCTACAATGAGCAGTTCTTC. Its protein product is CASIRDFSYNEQFF.

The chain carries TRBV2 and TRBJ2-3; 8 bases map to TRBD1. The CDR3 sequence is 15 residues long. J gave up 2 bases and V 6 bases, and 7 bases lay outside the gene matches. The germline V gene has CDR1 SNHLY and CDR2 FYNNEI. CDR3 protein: CASRADRGNTDTQYF. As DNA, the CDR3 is TGTGCCAGCAGAGCCGACAGGGGAAACACAGATACGCAGTATTTT.

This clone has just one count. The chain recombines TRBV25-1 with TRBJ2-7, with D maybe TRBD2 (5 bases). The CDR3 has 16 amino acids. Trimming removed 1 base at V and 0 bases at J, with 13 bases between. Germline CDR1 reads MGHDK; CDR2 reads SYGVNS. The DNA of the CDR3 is TGTGCCAGCAGTGAATTAAGAGGGATTTCCTCCTACGAGCAGTACTTC. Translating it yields CASSELRGISSYEQYF.

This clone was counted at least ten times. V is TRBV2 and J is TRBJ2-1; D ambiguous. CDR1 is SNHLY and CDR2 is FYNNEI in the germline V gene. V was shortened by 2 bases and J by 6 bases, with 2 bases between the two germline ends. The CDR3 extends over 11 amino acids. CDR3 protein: CASSELNEQFF. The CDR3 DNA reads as TGTGCCAGCAGTGAACTCAATGAGCAGTTCTTC.

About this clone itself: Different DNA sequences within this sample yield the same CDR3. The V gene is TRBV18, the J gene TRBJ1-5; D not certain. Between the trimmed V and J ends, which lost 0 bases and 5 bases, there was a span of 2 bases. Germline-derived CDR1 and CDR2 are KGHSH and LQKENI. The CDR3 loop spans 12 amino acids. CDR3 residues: CASSPPDQPQHF. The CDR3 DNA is TGTGCCAGCTCACCACCCGATCAGCCCCAGCATTTT.

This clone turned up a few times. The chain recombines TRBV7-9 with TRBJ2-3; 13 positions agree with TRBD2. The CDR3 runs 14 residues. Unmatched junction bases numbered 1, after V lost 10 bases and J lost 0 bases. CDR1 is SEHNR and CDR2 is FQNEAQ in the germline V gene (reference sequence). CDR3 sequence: CATLAGGSTDTQYF. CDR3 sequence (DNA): TGTGCCACACTAGCGGGAGGGAGCACAGATACGCAGTATTTT.

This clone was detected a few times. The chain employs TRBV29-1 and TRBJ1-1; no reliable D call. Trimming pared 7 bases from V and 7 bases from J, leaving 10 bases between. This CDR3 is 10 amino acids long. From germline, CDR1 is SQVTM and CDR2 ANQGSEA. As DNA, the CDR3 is TGCAGCGGCGGGCAACGTGAAGCTTTCTTT. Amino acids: CSGGQREAFF.